These 28 T cell receptor beta chains originate from one sample sequenced in a study of PD-1 blockade in mismatch repair-deficient tumors (dated by TCRdb to the late 2010s). The library was made by the immunoSEQ multiplex PCR assay. The table comes from immuneACCESS by way of TCRdb, which keeps in-frame sequences with V and J called. Part of the clones is missing from these tables; in studies checked, under half for an unresolved V gene and the rest for unknown reasons. Here the sample has just under 80,000 clones; more than 80% occur a single time. The top ten hold approximately 5% of the sample. The sample in question was peripheral blood, obtained 44 weeks after starting pembrolizumab. These receptors all stem from an adult with mismatch repair-deficient cancer.

The J gene is TRBJ2-1, the V gene TRBV7-3; D is perhaps TRBD2 (6 bases). From germline, CDR1 is SGHTA and CDR2 FQGTGA. This CDR3 comprises 17 residues. Trimming took 1 base from V and 6 from J, leaving 19 bases between them. The CDR3 coding sequence is TGTGCCAGCAGCTTAATGGTCGGGCGGGAAAGGGGCAATGAGCAGTTCTTC. Residues: CASSLMVGRERGNEQFF.

The chain recombines TRBV19 with TRBJ2-6; D is perhaps TRBD1 or TRBD2 (5 bases each). The V gene's germline CDR1 is LNHDA and CDR2 SQIVND (reference sequence). V gave up 10 bases and J gave up 0 bases, with 13 bases separating them. There are 15 residues in the CDR3. The chain's CDR3 is CATARGDSGANVLTF. CDR3 in DNA: TGTGCCACCGCTAGGGGAGACTCTGGGGCCAACGTCCTGACTTTC.

V is TRBV5-4 and J is TRBJ2-5; a possible D gene is TRBD2 (5 bases). Germline values: CDR1 SGHNT, CDR2 YYREEE (reference sequence). V dropped 0 bases and J dropped 2 bases, with 8 bases sitting between them. This CDR3 comprises 14 residues. The CDR3 nucleotides read TGTGCCAGCAGCTTGGCCGGGATGCAAGAGACCCAGTACTTC. It translates to CASSLAGMQETQYF.

Turning to this clone: One end of the junction is discordant with germline, which a read error may explain. The chain joins TRBV29-1 to TRBJ2-3, with 8 positions matching TRBD1. The CDR3 covers 15 residues. Germline lookup yields CDR1 SQVTM and CDR2 ANQGSEA. CDR3: CSVEGGDRGTDTQYF. CDR3 sequence (DNA): TGCAGCGTAGAAGGTGGTGACAGGGGAACAGATACGCAGTATTTT.

The chain couples TRBV9 to TRBJ2-1; D uncertain. This CDR3 contains 12 residues. Trimming cost V 3 bases and J 9 bases, with 10 bases left between them. CDR1 SGDLS and CDR2 YYNGEE come from the germline V gene. The CDR3 here is CASSGISIEQFF. The CDR3 DNA sequence: TGTGCCAGCAGCGGAATTTCTATTGAGCAGTTCTTC.

This rearrangement joins TRBV5-1 to TRBJ2-4; TRBD1 is a possible D gene (5 bases). The V end was cut by 0 bases, the J end by 7 bases, with 8 bases between. Germline loops: CDR1 SGHRS, CDR2 YFSETQ. This CDR3 comprises 13 residues. The CDR3 nucleotides read TGCGCCAGCAGCTTGGGGTGGGGCAACATTCAGTACTTC. It translates to CASSLGWGNIQYF.

The rearrangement links TRBV4-2 to TRBJ1-1; 11 bases fit TRBD1. The CDR3 is 16 amino acids. CDR1 is LGHNA, CDR2 YNFKEQ, per germline. V lost 4 bases to trimming and J lost 1 base; unmatched junction nucleotides: 5. CDR3 nucleotides: TGTGCCAGCAGCCTAGGGACAGGGGGAAAGAACACTGAAGCTTTCTTT. Translation gives CASSLGTGGKNTEAFF.

The chain is built from TRBV1 and TRBJ2-2; the D segment call TRBD2 is taken from the table without a DNA check. TRBV1 is tagged as a pseudogene. There are 14 residues in the CDR3. CDR3 nucleotide sequence: TGCACCAGCAGCCACGGACTAGTCCCCGGGGAGCTGTTTTTT. Protein: CTSSHGLVPGELFF.

The chain employs TRBV11-2 and TRBJ2-1; D is unresolved. CDR1 and CDR2 (germline): SGHAT, FQNNGV. Trimming pared 6 bases from V and 3 bases from J, leaving 12 bases between. The CDR3 sequence is 14 residues long. The CDR3 coding sequence is TGTGCCAGCAGTCAAGAGCGATTCTACAATGAGCAGTTCTTC. Translated, it gives CASSQERFYNEQFF.

The chain couples TRBV7-3 to TRBJ2-3; D not certain. With 1 base removed from V and 2 bases from J, the gap between germline ends came to 7 bases. The CDR3 has 14 amino acids. Per germline, CDR1 SGHTA and CDR2 FQGTGA. This CDR3 is CASSLRGDTDTQYF. DNA for the CDR3: TGTGCCAGCAGCTTAAGAGGTGACACAGATACGCAGTATTTT.

The chain joins TRBV4-1 to TRBJ2-1; 14 bases are shared with TRBD2. Germline CDR1 MGHRA, CDR2 YSYEKL. The CDR3 consists of 20 residues. V lost 0 bases and J lost 4; bases outside the gene matches: 11. The CDR3 region is CASSQEKAGLAGVRYNEQFF. The CDR3 bases are TGCGCCAGCAGCCAAGAAAAGGCGGGACTAGCGGGAGTACGGTACAATGAGCAGTTCTTC.

This rearrangement joins TRBV7-8 to TRBJ2-7; D possibly corresponds to TRBD2 (5 bases). CDR1 SGHVS and CDR2 FQNEAQ come from the germline V gene. CDR3 size: 15 residues. V was trimmed by 2 bases and J by 0 bases, leaving 11 bases between them. The DNA of the CDR3 is TGTGCCAGCAGCTTACCGGGGAGAAGCTCCTACGAGCAGTACTTC. It specifies CASSLPGRSSYEQYF.

The chain couples TRBV11-3 to TRBJ2-2, with 7 bases aligning to TRBD1. The germline gives CDR1 SGHNT, CDR2 YENEEA. This CDR3 is built from 14 residues. Trimming at V came to 5 bases and at J to 4 bases, leaving 4 bases not matched to a gene. In nucleotides, the CDR3 is TGTGCCAGCAGCCAGGGACAGAGCACCGGGGAGCTGTTTTTT. This gives the protein CASSQGQSTGELFF. Full variable domain (remainder filled in from reference TRBV11-3 and TRBJ2-2): EAGVVQSPRYKIIEKKQPVAFWCNPISGHNTLYWYLQNLGQGPELLIRYENEEAVDDSQLPKDRFSAERLKGVDSTLKIQPAELGDSAVYLCASSQGQSTGELFFGEGSRLTVL.

This clone was seen just once. This chain uses TRBV27 with TRBJ1-4, with D uncertain. Per germline, CDR1 MNHEY and CDR2 SMNVEV (reference sequence). Trimming stripped 3 bases from V and 8 bases from J, with 4 bases between. The CDR3 extends over 11 amino acids. The CDR3 loop reads CASSFGEKLFF. CDR3 bases: TGTGCCAGCAGTTTCGGGGAAAAACTGTTTTTT.

The V gene is TRBV10-1, the J gene TRBJ2-1; D call uncertain. CDR3 length: 11 amino acids. CDR1 WNHNN and CDR2 SYGVQD come from the germline V gene (reference sequence). The ends were cut back, 11 bases at V and 3 bases at J, with 8 bases in the middle. CDR3 sequence: CAALLYNEQFF. As DNA, the CDR3 is TGCGCCGCACTCCTCTACAATGAGCAGTTCTTC.

This sequence joins TRBV15 and TRBJ1-4; D unresolved. This CDR3 spans 15 amino acids. V lost 0 bases and J lost 0, with 5 bases in between. CDR1 and CDR2 from the germline V gene are LNHNV and YYDKDF (reference sequence). The CDR3 spells CATSRDRTTNEKLFF. In DNA form, the CDR3 reads TGTGCCACCAGCAGAGATCGGACAACTAATGAAAAACTGTTTTTT.

This sequence joins TRBV14 and TRBJ2-2; no firm D call. The V gene's germline CDR1 is SGHDN and CDR2 FVKESK. Between the trimmed V and J ends, which lost 1 base and 4 bases, there was a span of 13 bases. There are 16 residues in the CDR3. CDR3 nucleotides: TGTGCCAGCAGCCAAGTGTGGCAACCCCGCACCGGGGAGCTGTTTTTT. As protein: CASSQVWQPRTGELFF.

This clone was seen more than once but under ten times. The chain carries TRBV2 and TRBJ2-7; 12 bases are shared with TRBD2. Unmatched junction bases numbered 10, after V lost 4 bases and J lost 9 bases. Germline values: CDR1 SNHLY, CDR2 FYNNEI. This CDR3 is 15 amino acids long. CDR3 residues: CASSGDLAGGPPQYF. In DNA, the CDR3 is TGTGCCAGCAGTGGGGACCTAGCGGGAGGGCCCCCGCAGTACTTC. Looking up the rest from reference TRBV2 and TRBJ2-7 gives the full variable domain: EPEVTQTPSHQVTQMGQEVILRCVPISNHLYFYWYRQILGQKVEFLVSFYNNEISEKSEIFDDQFSVERPDGSNFTLKIRSTKLEDSAMYFCASSGDLAGGPPQYFGPGTRLTVT.

This clone was seen a few times. V gene TRBV19 combines with J gene TRBJ1-1, with D possibly matching TRBD1 (5 bases). CDR3 length: 15 amino acids. The V end lost 0 bases, the J end lost 4 bases, and 12 bases lay between the germline ends. Germline values: CDR1 LNHDA, CDR2 SQIVND (reference sequence). The CDR3 nucleotides read TGTGCCAGTAGTATAGATCGGGGGGATCTCACTGAAGCTTTCTTT. Translated: CASSIDRGDLTEAFF.

This chain joins TRBV7-3 and TRBJ2-2; no clear D. Trimming cost V 3 bases and J 4 bases, with 6 bases left between them. The germline CDR1 and CDR2 sequences are SGHTA and FQGTGA. This CDR3 has 13 amino acids. DNA of the CDR3: TGTGCCAGCAGCTTGTTTCGCACCGGGGAGCTGTTTTTT. Translating it yields CASSLFRTGELFF.

The J gene is TRBJ2-5, the V gene TRBV5-4; 12 bases align to TRBD1. This CDR3 is built from 15 residues. In germline, CDR1 is SGHNT, CDR2 YYREEE (reference sequence). J was trimmed by 6 bases and V by 2 bases; bases with no gene match: 5. CDR3 amino acids: CASSFRDRGPKTQYF. CDR3 sequence (DNA): TGTGCCAGCAGCTTCCGGGACAGGGGGCCTAAGACCCAGTACTTC.

The chain employs TRBV27 and TRBJ1-1; D is uncertain. There are 12 residues in the CDR3. Germline CDR1 and CDR2: MNHEY and SMNVEV (reference sequence). Trimming shortened V by 8 bases and J by 4 bases, and 11 bases separated the two germline ends. The CDR3 DNA sequence: TGTGCCAGCCAAGGGAGGACCACTGAAGCTTTCTTT. The encoded protein is CASQGRTTEAFF.

The V and J genes are TRBV6-1 and TRBJ1-2; no definite D call. The germline gives CDR1 MNHNS, CDR2 SASEGT. Between the trimmed V and J ends, which lost 6 bases and 8 bases, there was a span of 10 bases. The CDR3 runs to 11 residues. CDR3 nucleotides: TGTGCCAGCAGGCCCACCGCGGGCTACACCTTC. Protein: CASRPTAGYTF.

This clone was counted once. The CDR3 sequence is CASSLGPGGTNEQYF. Here the CDR3 DNA reads TGTGCCAGCAGCTTAGGTCCGGGGGGAACCAACGAGCAGTACTTC. This chain joins TRBV11-3 and TRBJ2-7, with TRBD2 matching over 7 bases. The CDR3 consists of 15 residues. The J segment lost 5 bases and the V segment lost 1 base, leaving 8 bases of the junction unmatched. Germline lookup yields CDR1 SGHNT and CDR2 YENEEA.

The chain joins TRBV6-1 to TRBJ1-2, with a tentative D call TRBD1 (5 bases). CDR3 length: 14 residues. Germline CDR1 MNHNS, CDR2 SASEGT. V lost 4 bases and J 1 base, leaving 10 bases between the germline ends. The CDR3 spells CASSAETVNYGYTF. For the CDR3, the DNA is TGTGCCAGCAGTGCCGAGACAGTTAACTATGGCTACACCTTC.

The J gene is TRBJ2-7, the V gene TRBV4-2, with D perhaps matching TRBD1 (5 bases). In germline, CDR1 is LGHNA, CDR2 YNFKEQ. Trimming cost V 4 bases and J 5 bases, with 18 bases left between them. The CDR3 runs 15 residues. The CDR3 is CASSLVGTPGNEQYF. DNA of the CDR3: TGTGCCAGCAGCCTAGTCGGAACCCCAGGGAACGAGCAGTACTTC.

V gene TRBV6-1 combines with J gene TRBJ1-5; D remains unclear. The CDR3 extends over 15 amino acids. In germline, CDR1 is MNHNS, CDR2 SASEGT. V was pared by 5 bases and J by 4 bases, with 15 bases between. This CDR3 reads CASSTLARTNQPQHF. In nucleotides, the CDR3 is TGTGCCAGCAGTACCCTTGCGAGGACTAATCAGCCCCAGCATTTT.

The chain recombines TRBV7-2 with TRBJ1-1; 7 positions match TRBD1. The CDR3 covers 16 residues. The germline V gene encodes CDR1 SGHTA and CDR2 FQGNSA. V shed 1 base, J shed 0 bases, and the junction held 5 bases outside the gene matches. CDR3 region: CASSLGRQGMNTEAFF. CDR3 sequence (DNA): TGTGCCAGCAGCTTAGGTAGACAGGGAATGAACACTGAAGCTTTCTTT.